The 15 T cell receptor beta chains reported below all come from one sample, sequenced in a study of response to subunit inactivated influenza vaccine (dated 2018 in TCRdb). The library relied on RT-PCR. These reads were obtained on an Illumina HiSeq 2500. The public reads were reanalyzed by TCRdb: fastp trimming at Q25, MiXCR alignment, in-frame beta chains only. CDR3 protein sequences are deduplicated, and each keeps its most common genes and DNA. Counted in this sample were around 580,000 distinct CDR3 sequences; 12% of them appeared once. The top ten hold 10% to 13% of the sample. The sample here was PBMCs from blood, taken on the day of vaccination. These receptors were obtained from a man aged 45-60 years who received an inactivated influenza vaccine. Donor details come from another sample of the same person, matched by shared clones.

This sequence joins TRBV28 and TRBJ2-7, with D unresolved. Trimming pared 4 bases from V and 0 bases from J, leaving 10 bases between. This CDR3 spans 14 amino acids. Germline V CDR1 and CDR2: MDHEN, SYDVKM. CDR3 DNA: TGTGCCAGCAGTTCCGGCACCACCTCCTACGAGCAGTACTTC. This sequence encodes CASSSGTTSYEQYF.

This clonotype was picked up a small number of times. The chain's CDR3 is CASSQEWGRVSYNEQFF. As DNA, the CDR3 is TGCGCCAGCAGCCAAGAATGGGGACGGGTTTCCTACAATGAGCAGTTCTTC. The chain carries TRBV4-3 and TRBJ2-1; TRBD1 or TRBD2 may be the D gene (5 bases each). CDR3 length: 17 residues. Trimming left V 0 bases short and J 1 base short, with 13 bases between. Germline CDR1 LGHNA, CDR2 YSLEER.

This clonotype has ten or more counts. The chain couples TRBV6-2 or TRBV6-3 to TRBJ2-2, with TRBD2 matching 13 bases. CDR1 and CDR2 (germline): MNHEY, SVGEGT. Trimming took 4 bases from V and 6 from J; bases not matched to a gene: 8. This CDR3 has 17 residues. CDR3 protein: CASSLTSGRARSGELFF. CDR3 sequence (DNA): TGTGCCAGCAGTTTAACTAGCGGGAGGGCCCGCTCCGGGGAGCTGTTTTTT.

This clonotype was seen ten or more times. This rearrangement joins TRBV9 to TRBJ2-3, with 9 bases that match TRBD2. The V gene end was trimmed by 4 bases and the J gene end by 6 bases; junction bases not matched to a gene: 9. Germline V gives CDR1 SGDLS, CDR2 YYNGEE. The CDR3 runs to 15 residues. The CDR3 bases are TGTGCCAGCAGCTCTCGACTAGCGGACCGTGATACGCAGTATTTT. The encoded protein is CASSSRLADRDTQYF.

This clonotype was found a few times. The V gene is TRBV30, the J gene TRBJ2-1; 11 positions match TRBD2. The CDR3 is 14 residues long. The ends lost 7 bases at V and 8 bases at J; junction bases unmatched: 10. CDR1 and CDR2 (germline): GTSNPN, SVGIG (reference sequence). CDR3 coding DNA: TGTGCCTCGAAGGGACTAGCGGTCGGTGATGAGCAGTTCTTC. This sequence encodes CASKGLAVGDEQFF.

This clonotype was seen more than once but under ten times. V usage is TRBV12-3 or TRBV12-4 and J usage is TRBJ1-2; TRBD1 is a possible D gene (6 bases). This CDR3 region has 13 residues. Deletions cut 5 bases from V and 8 bases from J, with 15 bases between. CDR3 region: CASSRGGIGGYTF. DNA for the CDR3: TGTGCCAGCAGTAGAGGGGGAATAGGCGGCTACACCTTC.

This clonotype was found a few times. The chain carries TRBV5-6 and TRBJ2-7, with TRBD2 matching over 10 bases. The CDR3 has 15 amino acids. Germline CDR1 is SGHDT and CDR2 is YYEEEE. V trimming: 3 bases; J trimming: 2 bases; junction bases outside the gene matches: 5. The CDR3 DNA reads TGTGCCAGCAGCTCGGCCGGGACTAGCGCCTACGAGCAGTACTTC. This sequence encodes CASSSAGTSAYEQYF.

There are many counts of this clonotype. The chain is built from TRBV7-3 and TRBJ2-1, with a possible D match to TRBD2 (5 bases). The germline V and J ends were trimmed by 5 bases and 5 bases, with 19 bases remaining between them. From germline, CDR1 is SGHTA and CDR2 FQGTGA. CDR3 length: 16 amino acids. CDR3 in amino acids: CASSMELVTQNNEQFF. The CDR3 DNA is TGTGCCAGCAGCATGGAACTAGTTACTCAGAACAATGAGCAGTTCTTC.

Ten or more counts support this clonotype. V and J are TRBV20-1 and TRBJ1-1; D remains unclear. V was clipped by 5 bases and J by 0 bases, with 13 bases between them. The germline gives CDR1 DFQATT, CDR2 SNEGSKA (reference sequence). There are 14 residues in the CDR3. The CDR3 sequence: CSASPGPLNTEAFF. CDR3 DNA sequence: TGCAGTGCTTCACCAGGACCCCTGAACACTGAAGCTTTCTTT.

This clonotype turned up a few times. J is TRBJ1-4 and V is TRBV6-1; no clear D. V was cut by 6 bases and J by 11 bases, with 19 bases left in between. Germline CDR1 is MNHNS and CDR2 is SASEGT. This CDR3 is 14 amino acids long. The CDR3: CASSPRAGVQKLFF. The CDR3 DNA follows: TGTGCCAGCAGCCCCCGGGCGGGTGTTCAGAAACTGTTTTTT.

The chain is built from TRBV12-3 or TRBV12-4 and TRBJ1-6; no reliable D call. The CDR3 consists of 12 residues. V lost 1 base, J lost 11 bases, and 6 bases lay in between. The CDR3 protein is CASSLGTPPLHF. The CDR3 DNA reads as TGTGCCAGCAGTTTAGGGACCCCACCCCTCCACTTT.

V and J are TRBV12-3 or TRBV12-4 and TRBJ2-4; D gene unclear. The germline V and J ends were trimmed by 3 bases and 0 bases, with 12 bases remaining between them. This CDR3 has 16 residues. In nucleotides, the CDR3 is TGTGCCAGCAGTTTCCGGGTCGACGGAGCCAAAAACATTCAGTACTTC. Translated, it gives CASSFRVDGAKNIQYF.

Many counts were recorded for this clonotype. V is TRBV4-2 and J is TRBJ2-5, with D perhaps assigned TRBD1 or TRBD2 (7 bases each). V shed 4 bases and J shed 4 bases, with 10 bases lying between them. CDR1 and CDR2 (germline): LGHNA, YNFKEQ. This CDR3 comprises 13 residues. The CDR3 nucleotides are TGTGCCAGCAGCCCAGGGGGGGGAGAGACCCAGTACTTC. It codes for CASSPGGGETQYF.

This clonotype has more than one count but fewer than ten. The rearrangement links TRBV6-2 or TRBV6-3 to TRBJ1-5; TRBD1 aligns across 11 bases. The CDR3 runs 14 residues. With V trimmed by 6 bases and J by 6 bases, 4 bases remained unmatched. CDR1 is MNHEY and CDR2 is SVGEGT in the germline V gene. The CDR3 loop reads CASRPDRGRQPQHF. Written as DNA, the CDR3 is TGTGCCAGCAGGCCGGACAGGGGGCGTCAGCCCCAGCATTTT.

This chain joins TRBV6-2 or TRBV6-3 and TRBJ2-7; 8 bases are shared with TRBD1. With V trimmed by 3 bases and J by 1 base, 5 bases remained unmatched. Germline V CDR1 and CDR2: MNHEY, SVGEGT. The CDR3 runs 15 residues. In nucleotides, the CDR3 is TGTGCCAGCAGTTATGAGCAGGGGGCTTCCTACGAGCAGTACTTC. Translation gives CASSYEQGASYEQYF.